The TCR beta chain under discussion was sequenced for a study of T cell responses to AZD1222 COVID-19 vaccine. Whole-study findings and limits: Donor demographics were predominantly white British with a female majority; clonal diversity may be underestimated. Just a handful of AZD1222 recipients were seropositive at baseline. Vaccine-related CD4 TCRs covered spike, predominating at 160-218 and 743-854.

About this clone: No antigen is known for it.

Method: immunoSEQ multiplex PCR; TCRdb's copy keeps in-frame clones and lacks some. This table holds approximately 90,000 clones, roughly 91% found once. The CDR3 is 13 amino acids. The V gene's germline CDR1 is SGHTA and CDR2 FQGNSA. The germline V and J ends were trimmed by 1 base and 7 bases, with 10 bases remaining between them. V usage is TRBV7-2 and J usage is TRBJ1-1; the D is unclear. The source material was peripheral blood, sampled on day 0 of AZD1222 vaccination. The TCR originated in an adult in good health. CDR3 DNA: TGTGCCAGCAGCTTAGATTGGAAGGGTGAAGCTTTCTTT. Protein: CASSLDWKGEAFF.